Below, 2 T cell receptor beta chains from the same sample are listed, as sequenced in a study of blood T cell repertoires in COVID-19 (dated by TCRdb to 2018 to 2020). Libraries came from the immunoSEQ multiplex PCR assay. TCRdb retrieved this table from immuneACCESS and kept in-frame rearrangements only. Not all clones are present; in checked studies, unresolved V genes account for under half, and no reason is known for the remainder. Recorded for this sample are about 130,000 clones; about 86% of them occurred a single time. About 2.9% of the sample rests with the top ten. Sample: peripheral blood. The source is a woman older than 75 with acute or convalescent COVID-19.

The chain has TRBV2 and TRBJ1-2; D not certain. Trimming cost V 6 bases and J 4 bases, with 12 bases left between them. The CDR3 totals 13 residues. CDR1 and CDR2 from the germline V gene are SNHLY and FYNNEI. The CDR3 DNA reads TGTGCCAGCAGCGGAGAGATCAGCTATGGCTACACCTTC. This gives the protein CASSGEISYGYTF.

The chain uses TRBV5-6 and TRBJ1-4; 11 positions agree with TRBD1. V was clipped by 4 bases and J by 8 bases; unmatched bases: 7. The CDR3 length is 15 residues. Germline V gene sequence: CDR1 SGHDT, CDR2 YYEEEE. CDR3 residues: CASSQDRGRGEKLFF. As DNA, the CDR3 is TGTGCCAGCAGCCAGGACAGGGGGCGCGGGGAAAAACTGTTTTTT.